The following is a T cell receptor beta chain sequence with its context. The data are from a study of blood T cell repertoires in COVID-19. In the study's own analysis: Amplification from reference gene primers served as the basis for estimated nucleated cell counts. Assay: immunoSEQ multiplex PCR; the TCRdb copy retains only in-frame clones and omits some. V and J calls and clone size are as listed in that table; D and trimming were resolved from the DNA. The repertoire holds about 270,000 clones, with just under 85% as singletons. CDR1 and CDR2 (germline): SGDLS, YYNGEE. CDR3 length: 13 residues. V dropped 7 bases and J dropped 2; count of bases not matched to a gene: 4.

Sequenced: peripheral blood. The chain is built from TRBV9 and TRBJ2-3; 7 bases map to TRBD2. This TCR was sampled from a woman aged 50 to 65 with active or convalescent COVID-19. DNA for the CDR3: TGTGCCAGCGAGCGGGGCGACACAGATACGCAGTATTTT. Its protein is CASERGDTDTQYF.